This entry lists 18 T cell receptor beta chains sequenced from one sample in a study of T-cell reconstitution after alpha-beta-depleted transplantation in children. A TCRbeta library incorporating unique molecular identifiers was prepared. MiXCR was run by TCRdb on the PCR reads, yielding one entry per CDR3 protein. The data contain roughly 500,000 distinct CDR3 sequences, around a third of them singletons. This specimen was PBMCs from the stem cell graft donor, taken from the stem cell graft. These receptors were collected from a human donor who donated a stem cell graft to a child with aplastic anemia.

The gene calls are TRBV28 and TRBJ2-7; maybe TRBD1 (6 bases). V was pared by 7 bases and J by 2 bases, with 18 bases between. This CDR3 is 15 amino acids long. Germline lookup yields CDR1 MDHEN and CDR2 SYDVKM. The CDR3 loop reads CASTPQGTSPYEQYV. The CDR3 DNA reads as TGTGCCAGCACCCCTCAGGGGACGTCTCCCTACGAGCAGTACGTC.

This clonotype was seen only a few times. The V and J genes are TRBV27 and TRBJ2-3, with 9 bases lining up with TRBD2. This CDR3 has 12 amino acids. CDR1 and CDR2 (germline): MNHEY, SMNVEV (reference sequence). Trimming cost V 10 bases and J 4 bases; bases outside gene matches: 3. The CDR3 loop reads CATWTSADTQYF. In DNA, the CDR3 is TGTGCCACGTGGACTAGCGCAGATACGCAGTATTTT.

This clonotype was observed a few times. The chain couples TRBV29-1 to TRBJ2-1, with 10 bases that match TRBD2. From germline, CDR1 is SQVTM and CDR2 ANQGSEA. The V segment lost 7 bases and the J segment 6 bases; nucleotides outside the gene matches: 3. CDR3 length equals 12 residues. In DNA, the CDR3 is TGCAGCGAGCGGGAGGGGCCCAATGAGCAGTTCTTC. Translation: CSEREGPNEQFF.

The genes are TRBV29-1 and TRBJ1-4; D remains unclear. The germline V gene has CDR1 SQVTM and CDR2 ANQGSEA. CDR3 length: 13 amino acids. Trimming cost V 6 bases and J 7 bases, with 15 bases left between them. The CDR3 nucleotides are TGCAGCGTCCTCAGAGCCCTCGGTGAAAAACTGTTTTTT. It is translated as CSVLRALGEKLFF. Drawing the rest from reference TRBV29-1 and TRBJ1-4, the complete variable domain is SAVISQKPSRDICQRGTSLTIQCQVDSQVTMMFWYRQQPGQSLTLIATANQGSEATYESGFVIDKFPISRPNLTFSTLTVSNMSPEDSSIYLCSVLRALGEKLFFGSGTQLSVL.

V is TRBV6-2 or TRBV6-3 and J is TRBJ1-5; 9 bases line up with TRBD1. V dropped 6 bases and J dropped 1; count of bases not matched to a gene: 4. From germline, CDR1 is MNHEY and CDR2 SVGEGT. This CDR3 is 15 amino acids long. The CDR3 nucleotides read TGTGCCAGCAGCGGGACAGGGCCCAGCAATCAGCCCCAGCATTTT. It specifies CASSGTGPSNQPQHF.

This rearrangement joins TRBV11-2 to TRBJ2-7; 11 bases map to TRBD2. This CDR3 spans 15 amino acids. The V segment lost 0 bases and the J segment 2 bases; nucleotides outside the gene matches: 0. In germline, CDR1 is SGHAT, CDR2 FQNNGV. DNA of the CDR3: TGTGCCAGCAGCTTAGAGGGACTAGCGGCCTACGAGCAGTACTTC. Protein sequence: CASSLEGLAAYEQYF.

This clonotype was detected many times. This sequence joins TRBV12-3 or TRBV12-4 and TRBJ2-7, with 7 bases that match TRBD1. This CDR3 has 15 residues. V lost 6 bases, J lost 6 bases, and 14 bases stayed unmatched. CDR3 protein: CASRLTTGSFGEQYF. The CDR3 nucleotides read TGTGCCAGCAGGCTTACGACAGGGTCGTTCGGCGAGCAGTACTTC.

The chain recombines TRBV20-1 with TRBJ2-1; tentative D call: TRBD2 (5 bases). The V gene lost 0 bases and the J gene lost 2 bases, with 11 bases spanning the gap. Per the germline V gene, CDR1 is DFQATT and CDR2 is SNEGSKA (reference sequence). The CDR3 spans 15 residues. CDR3 residues: CSARDSGMTYNEQFF. The DNA of the CDR3 is TGCAGTGCTAGAGATTCGGGGATGACCTACAATGAGCAGTTCTTC.

Ten or more counts support this clonotype. V usage is TRBV20-1 and J usage is TRBJ1-5; no definite D call. V lost 3 bases and J 6 bases, leaving 21 bases between the germline ends. Germline V gene data show CDR1 as DFQATT and CDR2 as SNEGSKA (reference sequence). This CDR3 is 16 amino acids long. The CDR3 nucleotides read TGCAGTGCTAGTCCCCACGGGAATCCTAAGGGTCAGCCCCAGCATTTT. It encodes CSASPHGNPKGQPQHF.

The rearrangement joins TRBV19 to TRBJ2-1; TRBD1 is a possible D gene (6 bases). Germline values: CDR1 LNHDA, CDR2 SQIVND (reference sequence). There are 15 residues in the CDR3. The ends were cut back, 6 bases at V and 1 base at J, with 13 bases in the middle. The CDR3 loop reads CASRRQGPSYNEQFF. CDR3 in DNA: TGTGCCAGTAGGAGGCAGGGGCCGTCCTACAATGAGCAGTTCTTC. The variable domain in full, with the rest retrieved from reference TRBV19 and TRBJ2-1, is DGGITQSPKYLFRKEGQNVTLSCEQNLNHDAMYWYRQDPGQGLRLIYYSQIVNDFQKGDIAEGYSVSREKKESFPLTVTSAQKNPTAFYLCASRRQGPSYNEQFFGPGTRLTVL.

The gene calls are TRBV27 and TRBJ1-4; D gene ambiguous. This CDR3 is built from 15 residues. From germline, CDR1 is MNHEY and CDR2 SMNVEV (reference sequence). V was cut by 5 bases and J by 0 bases, with 10 bases left in between. CDR3 protein: CASSSLASTNEKLFF. The CDR3 nucleotides are TGTGCCAGCAGTAGCCTGGCCTCAACTAATGAAAAACTGTTTTTT.

The V gene is TRBV9, the J gene TRBJ2-1, with TRBD1 matching over 9 bases. Germline V gene sequence: CDR1 SGDLS, CDR2 YYNGEE. The ends lost 0 bases at V and 8 bases at J; junction bases unmatched: 9. This CDR3 region has 16 residues. CDR3 sequence: CASSVGSRTGVHEQFF. The DNA of the CDR3 is TGTGCCAGCAGCGTAGGAAGTCGGACAGGGGTCCATGAGCAGTTCTTC.

This clonotype has only a few counts. The chain is built from TRBV29-1 and TRBJ1-1; no clear D gene. V dropped 7 bases and J dropped 1 base, with 13 bases sitting between them. The CDR3 has 13 residues. Germline lookup yields CDR1 SQVTM and CDR2 ANQGSEA. The CDR3 region has the DNA TGCAGCGCTGCCCAGAGCCCGAACACTGAAGCTTTCTTT. Protein product: CSAAQSPNTEAFF.

This clonotype was counted a few times. CDR3: CASSLAGRRTEAFF. DNA for the CDR3: TGTGCCAGCAGTTTGGCAGGACGGCGCACTGAAGCTTTCTTT. This chain joins TRBV12-3 or TRBV12-4 and TRBJ1-1; D remains unclear. This CDR3 is 14 amino acids long. V lost 3 bases and J lost 4, with 12 bases in between.

The chain couples TRBV6-2 or TRBV6-3 to TRBJ1-1, with 7 bases lining up with TRBD1. The CDR3 covers 18 residues. J was trimmed by 2 bases and V by 2 bases; bases with no gene match: 14. Germline loops: CDR1 MNHEY, CDR2 SVGEGT. The DNA of the CDR3 is TGTGCCAGCAGTTACCCTACCGATCCGGACAGGAGTAACACTGAAGCTTTCTTT. Encoded protein: CASSYPTDPDRSNTEAFF.

This sequence joins TRBV7-9 and TRBJ2-1; TRBD1 is a possible D gene (5 bases). With 5 bases removed from V and 2 bases from J, the gap between germline ends came to 13 bases. Germline values: CDR1 SEHNR, CDR2 FQNEAQ (reference sequence). The CDR3 spans 15 residues. CDR3 sequence reads: CASSQPVDTYNEQFF. In nucleotides, the CDR3 is TGTGCCAGCAGCCAACCGGTGGACACCTACAATGAGCAGTTCTTC.

This clonotype showed up just a few times. The J gene is TRBJ2-5, the V gene TRBV7-9; the D is unclear. The length of the CDR3 is 12 residues. Germline V lookup: CDR1 SEHNR, CDR2 FQNEAQ (reference sequence). V gave up 3 bases and J gave up 5 bases, with 7 bases separating them. The CDR3 bases are TGTGCCAGCAGCTTCGAGTGGGAGACCCAGTACTTC. Translated, it gives CASSFEWETQYF.

The rearrangement joins TRBV7-2 to TRBJ2-3, with D perhaps matching TRBD1 or TRBD2 (5 bases each). Germline V gene data show CDR1 as SGHTA and CDR2 as FQGNSA. Trimming removed 5 bases from V and 2 bases from J, with 14 bases in between. This CDR3 is 15 amino acids long. CDR3 in DNA: TGTGCCAGCAGCGACAGAGCGGTGAACACAGATACGCAGTATTTT. It yields the protein CASSDRAVNTDTQYF.